Shown below are 14 T cell receptor beta chains from a single sample sequenced in a study of early stage breast cancer tumors. Measured with immunoSEQ multiplex PCR; TCRdb has only the in-frame clones, and not every one. This table has about 41,000 clones, about 73% appearing once. Sequencing was done on a sample of blood. These receptors were collected from a person aged 45 to 59 with breast cancer.

This sequence joins TRBV2 and TRBJ2-7, with 8 nucleotides matching TRBD2. After removal of 7 bases from V and 4 bases from J, the junction contained 6 bases not matched to a gene. The CDR3 length is 13 residues. Germline CDR1 SNHLY, CDR2 FYNNEI. In nucleotides, the CDR3 is TGTGCCAGCAAAGAGCGGGAGAGGTACGAGCAGTACTTC. Protein sequence: CASKERERYEQYF.

This sequence joins TRBV5-1 and TRBJ2-2; TRBD2 might be the D (6 bases). The length of the CDR3 is 16 residues. Deletions cut 1 base from V and 1 base from J, with 11 bases between. Germline CDR1 is SGHRS and CDR2 is YFSETQ. As DNA, the CDR3 is TGCGCCAGCAGCTTGTATGCAGCGGGGAACACCGGGGAGCTGTTTTTT. Residues: CASSLYAAGNTGELFF.

J is TRBJ2-5 and V is TRBV2; TRBD2 matches 9 bases. The germline V gene encodes CDR1 SNHLY and CDR2 FYNNEI. The CDR3 is made up of 15 amino acids. The V segment lost 4 bases and the J segment 4 bases; nucleotides outside the gene matches: 7. The CDR3 bases are TGTGCCAGCAGTGCCGGGGGAGCGGGAGGAGAGACCCAGTACTTC. Its translation is CASSAGGAGGETQYF. Looking up the rest from reference TRBV2 and TRBJ2-5 gives the full variable domain: EPEVTQTPSHQVTQMGQEVILRCVPISNHLYFYWYRQILGQKVEFLVSFYNNEISEKSEIFDDQFSVERPDGSNFTLKIRSTKLEDSAMYFCASSAGGAGGETQYFGPGTRLLVL.

This clone was seen only a few times. J is TRBJ1-2 and V is TRBV21-1. TRBV21-1 is a documented pseudogene. This CDR3 region has 14 residues. CDR3 sequence (DNA): TGTGCCACCAGCTCGGGGGACGAGGACTATGGCTACACCTTC. Its translation: CATSSGDEDYGYTF.

DNA for the CDR3: TGTGCCAGCAGCGCCCGAGGAGGGGATGTTGGGACCCAGTACTTC. Encoded protein: CASSARGGDVGTQYF. The V and J genes are TRBV7-3 and TRBJ2-5, with D possibly TRBD2 on 6 matching bases. Trimming took 5 bases from V and 7 from J, leaving 20 bases between them. From germline, CDR1 is SGHTA and CDR2 FQGTGA. The length of the CDR3 is 15 residues.

The chain has TRBV7-6 and TRBJ2-3; 8 positions agree with TRBD2. This CDR3 is 15 amino acids long. Germline V lookup: CDR1 SGHVS, CDR2 FNYEAQ. V lost 5 bases to trimming and J lost 3 bases; unmatched junction nucleotides: 7. The chain's CDR3 is CASSRGLAGTDTQYF. DNA of the CDR3: TGTGCCAGCAGCCGCGGACTAGCCGGAACAGATACGCAGTATTTT.

This chain joins TRBV5-1 and TRBJ2-2; D might be TRBD2 (5 bases). V lost 4 bases to trimming and J lost 1 base, with 8 bases between them. This CDR3 spans 14 amino acids. Germline V lookup: CDR1 SGHRS, CDR2 YFSETQ. CDR3 nucleotide sequence: TGCGCCAGCAGCGGACTTATGAACACCGGGGAGCTGTTTTTT. Amino acid sequence: CASSGLMNTGELFF.

This sequence joins TRBV11-2 and TRBJ2-2; D is undetermined. Germline CDR1 SGHAT, CDR2 FQNNGV. The V end was cut by 7 bases, the J end by 4 bases, with 7 bases between. The length of the CDR3 is 12 residues. The CDR3 DNA follows: TGTGCCAGCACCTCCTTCACCGGGGAGCTGTTTTTT. This codes for CASTSFTGELFF.

The chain has TRBV29-1 and TRBJ1-3; TRBD1 aligns across 8 bases. This CDR3 contains 14 residues. Germline CDR1 SQVTM, CDR2 ANQGSEA. Trimming at V came to 7 bases and at J to 0 bases, leaving 5 bases not matched to a gene. Written as DNA, the CDR3 is TGCAGCGCTCGAACAGGGGGCTCTGGAAACACCATATATTTT. The encoded protein is CSARTGGSGNTIYF. Supplemented by reference TRBV29-1 and TRBJ1-3, the full variable domain reads SAVISQKPSRDICQRGTSLTIQCQVDSQVTMMFWYRQQPGQSLTLIATANQGSEATYESGFVIDKFPISRPNLTFSTLTVSNMSPEDSSIYLCSARTGGSGNTIYFGEGSWLTVV.

This clone was seen just once. CDR3 sequence reads: CASSQRNTEAFF. The CDR3 DNA is TGTGCCAGCAGCCAGCGGAACACTGAAGCTTTCTTT. V is TRBV5-5 and J is TRBJ1-1; no definite D call. Trimming took off 4 bases at V and 1 base at J, with 5 bases between the two ends. The CDR3 is 12 amino acids. Germline CDR1 is SGHKS and CDR2 is YYEKEE (reference sequence).

The chain carries TRBV19 and TRBJ2-5, with 9 bases fitting TRBD2. This CDR3 contains 16 residues. J was trimmed by 2 bases and V by 4 bases; bases with no gene match: 8. Germline CDR1 is LNHDA and CDR2 is SQIVND (reference sequence). The CDR3 nucleotides are TGTGCCAGTAGTACCAGACTAGCGGACCGTCAAGAGACCCAGTACTTC. Translated, it gives CASSTRLADRQETQYF.

The chain uses TRBV6-1 and TRBJ2-1; 8 bases align to TRBD2. Trimming at V came to 6 bases and at J to 6 bases, leaving 7 bases not matched to a gene. Germline V CDR1 and CDR2: MNHNS, SASEGT. CDR3 length: 14 residues. In DNA form, the CDR3 reads TGTGCCAGCAGCTCTCTAGCGGGCCGCAATGAGCAGTTCTTC. Translating gives CASSSLAGRNEQFF.

J is TRBJ1-5 and V is TRBV19; D gene ambiguous. Germline V lookup: CDR1 LNHDA, CDR2 SQIVND (reference sequence). This CDR3 spans 14 amino acids. V was clipped by 0 bases and J by 5 bases, with 8 bases between them. Here the CDR3 reads CASSIDLFDQPQHF. The DNA for the CDR3 is TGTGCCAGTAGTATAGATCTATTCGATCAGCCCCAGCATTTT.

As concerns this clone: Since no conserved phenylalanine or tryptophan closes the CDR3, a read error is the likely cause. Because the CDR3's place on the DNA is in doubt, the DNA is left out and the CDR3 is given as listed by TCRdb. J is TRBJ1-5 and V is TRBV19; TRBD1 is the table's D call, not checked against the DNA. Inclusive of both ends, the CDR3 amounts to 11 amino acids. In germline, CDR1 is LNHDA, CDR2 SQIVND (reference sequence). CDR3 in amino acids: CASSLTGALVM.